Below are 13 T cell receptor beta chains sequenced from a single sample in a study of blood T cell repertoires in COVID-19. The repertoire was sequenced with immunoSEQ multiplex PCR; TCRdb's copy has only in-frame clones and lacks some. The sample gives 120,000 or so clones, approximately 83% of which show up once; 25% to 30% is in the top ten. Sequencing was performed on peripheral blood. Receptors originate from a woman older than 75 with acute or convalescent COVID-19.

The CDR3 nucleotides are TGTGCCAGCAGCAGACTTGGGTCTGACACTGAAGCTTTCTTT. Its protein product is CASSRLGSDTEAFF. The rearrangement links TRBV3-1 (or the pseudogene TRBV3-2) to TRBJ1-1, with no clear D. From germline, CDR1 is LGHDT and CDR2 YNNKEL (reference sequence). This CDR3 is built from 14 residues. Trimming took 5 bases from V and 3 from J, leaving 13 bases between them.

V usage is TRBV18 and J usage is TRBJ2-5, with 10 bases identical to TRBD2. This CDR3 contains 14 residues. Germline assignment: CDR1 KGHSH and CDR2 LQKENI. Trimming removed 3 bases from V and 3 bases from J; junction bases left unmatched: 1. The CDR3 spells CASSPLAGEETQYF. CDR3 nucleotide sequence: TGTGCCAGCTCACCCCTAGCGGGGGAAGAGACCCAGTACTTC. Filled out from reference TRBV18 and TRBJ2-5, the complete variable domain reads NAGVMQNPRHLVRRRGQEARLRCSPMKGHSHVYWYRQLPEEGLKFMVYLQKENIIDESGMPKERFSAEFPKEGPSILRIQQVVRGDSAAYFCASSPLAGEETQYFGPGTRLLVL.

This clone was seen only a few times. The chain is built from TRBV3-1 (or the pseudogene TRBV3-2) and TRBJ1-1; TRBD1 aligns across 9 bases. Germline CDR1 LGHDT, CDR2 YNNKEL (reference sequence). V was pared by 4 bases and J by 1 base, with 10 bases of the junction left unmatched. The CDR3 consists of 17 residues. The CDR3 region is CASSRIHRGLSNTEAFF. The DNA of the CDR3 is TGTGCCAGCAGCCGAATACACAGGGGGCTGTCGAACACTGAAGCTTTCTTT.

The chain carries TRBV29-1 and TRBJ1-4; no firm D call. Per the germline V gene, CDR1 is SQVTM and CDR2 is ANQGSEA. CDR3 size: 10 residues. V was shortened by 7 bases and J by 6 bases, with 6 bases between the two germline ends. CDR3 DNA: TGCAGCGGGCTCGATGAAAAACTGTTTTTT. Protein: CSGLDEKLFF.

V is TRBV7-3 and J is TRBJ1-1; D call uncertain. Trimming stripped 6 bases from V and 1 base from J, with 9 bases between. Germline-derived CDR1 and CDR2 are SGHTA and FQGTGA. The CDR3 is 13 residues long. CDR3 protein: CASRSQPNTEAFF. Here the CDR3 DNA reads TGTGCCAGCAGGTCACAGCCGAACACTGAAGCTTTCTTT. The variable domain in full, with the rest retrieved from reference TRBV7-3 and TRBJ1-1, is GAGVSQTPSNKVTEKGKYVELRCDPISGHTALYWYRQSLGQGPEFLIYFQGTGAADDSGLPNDRFFAVRPEGSVSTLKIQRTERGDSAVYLCASRSQPNTEAFFGQGTRLTVV.

The chain couples TRBV23-1 to TRBJ1-5; D is undetermined. TRBV23-1 is designated an ORF whose function remains uncertain. This CDR3 spans 13 amino acids. The V and J ends lost 0 bases and 7 bases respectively, with 7 bases between them. Written as DNA, the CDR3 is TGCGCCAGCAGTCAATCTTTTGCGCAGCCCCAGCATTTT. Encoded protein: CASSQSFAQPQHF.

The CDR3 here is CASNPQGYGDNEQFF. The DNA for the CDR3 is TGTGCCAGCAACCCACAGGGCTACGGGGACAATGAGCAGTTCTTC. This chain uses TRBV6-2 or TRBV6-3 with TRBJ2-1; D might be TRBD1 (6 bases). V gave up 7 bases and J gave up 5 bases, with 18 bases separating them. The CDR3 is made up of 15 amino acids. Germline V lookup: CDR1 MNHEY, CDR2 SVGEGT.

In this sample, this clone turned up a few times. The chain carries TRBV7-3 and TRBJ1-1; 8 nucleotides align to TRBD1. The V gene end was trimmed by 5 bases and the J gene end by 4 bases; junction bases not matched to a gene: 12. The CDR3 is 16 amino acids. Germline loops: CDR1 SGHTA, CDR2 FQGTGA. The CDR3 here is CASSRTGILGSTEAFF. The DNA for the CDR3 is TGTGCCAGCAGCCGGACAGGGATTTTGGGGAGCACTGAAGCTTTCTTT.

The chain uses TRBV9 and TRBJ2-1, with 8 bases that match TRBD1. V was pared by 1 base and J by 8 bases, with 8 bases of the junction left unmatched. Germline values: CDR1 SGDLS, CDR2 YYNGEE. The CDR3 runs 15 residues. In DNA form, the CDR3 reads TGTGCCAGCAGCGTAAACCCGCGACAGGGGTATGAGCAGTTCTTC. Amino acids: CASSVNPRQGYEQFF.

This sequence joins TRBV5-1 and TRBJ1-2; D unresolved. Germline CDR1 reads SGHRS; CDR2 reads YFSETQ. CDR3 length: 12 residues. Trimming took 7 bases from V and 4 from J, leaving 11 bases between them. This chain's CDR3 is CASFSGSYGYTF. The CDR3 DNA sequence: TGCGCCAGCTTTTCCGGGAGCTATGGCTACACCTTC.

CDR3 sequence: CASSQGTGGNIQYF. CDR3 bases: TGCGCCAGCAGCCAAGGGACAGGGGGGAACATTCAGTACTTC. V is TRBV4-1 and J is TRBJ2-4; 10 nucleotides line up with TRBD1. V lost 1 base and J lost 7; bases outside the gene matches: 1. Germline V CDR1 and CDR2: MGHRA, YSYEKL. CDR3 length: 14 amino acids.

V is TRBV18 and J is TRBJ2-7, with 9 bases matching TRBD2. CDR1 KGHSH and CDR2 LQKENI come from the germline V gene. CDR3 length equals 16 residues. V shed 6 bases, J shed 4 bases, and the junction held 13 bases outside the gene matches. The CDR3: CASSHQETSGRYEQYF. CDR3 nucleotides: TGTGCCAGCTCCCACCAAGAGACTAGCGGAAGATACGAGCAGTACTTC.

The chain carries TRBV5-1 and TRBJ2-1, with a weak D call TRBD1 (6 bases). There are 12 residues in the CDR3. Germline loops: CDR1 SGHRS, CDR2 YFSETQ. The V and J ends lost 0 bases and 8 bases respectively, with 6 bases between them. The CDR3 nucleotides read TGCGCCAGCAGCTTGGAGGGGGATGAGCAGTTCTTC. Translating gives CASSLEGDEQFF.